This TCR beta chain was found in a study of OX40 agonist ivuxolimab in advanced cancers. The wider study: Ivuxolimab, which is an agonistic anti-OX40 (CD134) antibody, was administered to the patients.

The data were produced by immunoSEQ multiplex PCR, yet TCRdb's version contains in-frame clones alone and is incomplete. Among about 68,000 clones listed, about 89% were seen once. This CDR3 spans 17 amino acids. V dropped 5 bases and J dropped 0 bases, with 17 bases sitting between them. Germline V gene lookup returns CDR1 MNHEY and CDR2 SMNVEV (reference sequence). Comment on this clone: Its antigen is still unknown.

Overall study findings and caveats: Averaging showed that CD8+ T cells had more expanded clones than CD4+ did.

The rearrangement links TRBV27 to TRBJ2-1; D perhaps matches TRBD2 (6 bases). The sequence was collected from an adult with an advanced solid tumor such as melanoma, head and neck, liver or kidney cancer. The material sequenced was CD4+ or CD8+ T cells sorted from blood, taken in a trial of the OX40 agonist ivuxolimab. CDR3 in amino acids: CASSPRLVLGSYNEQFF. CDR3 in DNA: TGTGCCAGCAGTCCCAGACTAGTACTGGGCTCCTACAATGAGCAGTTCTTC.